Only a few counts were recorded for the clone carrying this TCR beta chain. Its antigen is as yet unknown. The CDR3 contains 13 residues. The V and J ends lost 8 bases and 4 bases, in that order; junction bases with no gene match: 5. Germline CDR1 is LGHDT and CDR2 is YNNKEL (reference sequence). This sample stems from a study of early T cells in non-severe SARS-CoV-2 infection. Study details: RNA in bulk from unsorted whole blood was sequenced, and chains were unpaired.

Overall study findings and caveats: Private and CD4 specificities were missed by VDJdb matching, skewed to anti-spike CD8.

TCRdb redid the calling of the 5' RACE reads with MiXCR, one entry per CDR3 protein. Of tens of thousands of distinct CDR3 sequences in the sample, approximately 9.7% are singletons; the top ten hold around 20%. The receptor's source is an adult who was a healthcare worker with PCR-confirmed SARS-CoV-2 infection or an uninfected control (not recorded which). Sequencing was performed on whole blood. The V and J genes are TRBV3-1 and TRBJ1-5; the match to TRBD1 covers 7 bases. The CDR3 DNA follows: TGTGCCAGCCAAGCAGGGGGAAATCAGCCCCAGCATTTT. Translated: CASQAGGNQPQHF.